The rows below give T cell receptor beta chains drawn from one sample of a study of blood T cell repertoires in COVID-19. Clones were read by immunoSEQ multiplex PCR, and TCRdb kept only the in-frame ones, dropping some. The table has fewer than 650,000 clones, about 89% seen once. Source material: peripheral blood. Source of these receptors: a woman aged 45-59 years with COVID-19, enrolled during active disease. CDR3s include the opening cysteine and the closing phenylalanine or tryptophan. The D gene is left open where the match is weak. Clone size is shown for a subset of rows, as once, few, many or a class of expanded clone.

v_gene,abundance,j_gene,d_gene,CDR3nt,CDR3aa
TRBV27,-,TRBJ1-1,-,TGTGCCAGCAGTAACTCACCGAACACTGAAGCTTTCTTT,CASSNSPNTEAFF
TRBV5-5,few,TRBJ2-1,-,TGTGCCAGCGGGCTTTTACCGGACCGGGACTCGCTTCGTGAGCAGTTCTTC,CASGLLPDRDSLREQFF
TRBV10-3,-,TRBJ2-3,-,TGTGCCATCAGGGCGGAGACAGATACGCAGTATTTT,CAIRAETDTQYF
TRBV10-3,-,TRBJ1-4,-,TGTGCCATCAGTGAGTCTACTCAGCCGGGGAAACTGTTTTTT,CAISESTQPGKLFF
TRBV5-4,-,TRBJ1-2,-,TGTGCCAGCAGCTTGGGTCAACTTACCTCCTATGGCTACACCTTC,CASSLGQLTSYGYTF
TRBV28,-,TRBJ1-3,-,TGTGCCAGCAGTCCGGGGGGCGTCTCCACCATATATTTT,CASSPGGVSTIYF
TRBV11-2,-,TRBJ1-1,TRBD1,TGTGCCAGCAGCTTAGACAGGGGGGTCACTGAAGCTTTCTTT,CASSLDRGVTEAFF
TRBV9,-,TRBJ2-1,TRBD2,TGTGCCAGCAGCGTAGAGGCTAGCGGGGGGGCTTACAATGAGCAGTTCTTC,CASSVEASGGAYNEQFF
TRBV30,-,TRBJ2-2,TRBD1,TGTGCCTGGAGTCCGAAAAACAGGGGCACCGGGGAGCTGTTTTTT,CAWSPKNRGTGELFF
TRBV29-1,once,TRBJ1-2,TRBD1,TGCAGCGTCGCCGAGACAGGGGGTAACTATGGCTACACCTTC,CSVAETGGNYGYTF
TRBV7-8,once,TRBJ1-2,-,TGTGCCAGCAGCTTAGGGGCGATTTCAGGGGTGCGAGGCTACACCTTC,CASSLGAISGVRGYTF
TRBV19,-,TRBJ1-2,-,TGTGCCAGTAGTAAAGGGGGTAATAGCTATGGCTACACCTTC,CASSKGGNSYGYTF
TRBV6-5,once,TRBJ2-1,-,TGTGCCAGCAGTAGCGCCGTTGGGACAGAGCAGTTCTTC,CASSSAVGTEQFF
TRBV11-3,-,TRBJ2-3,TRBD2,TGTGCCAGCAGCTTAGCTGTAGCGGGGGGGCCGGCAGATACGCAGTATTTT,CASSLAVAGGPADTQYF
TRBV7-8,-,TRBJ1-5,-,TGTGCCAGCATGGAGGGGAGAGATCAGCCCCAGCATTTT,CASMEGRDQPQHF
TRBV5-6,-,TRBJ2-2,-,TGTGCCAGCAGCTTGATTTTCGGGGTAACGGCGAACACCGGGGAGCTGTTTTTT,CASSLIFGVTANTGELFF
TRBV27,-,TRBJ2-7,-,TGTGCCAGCAGCCAGGGGGGACCCTACGAGCAGTACTTC,CASSQGGPYEQYF
TRBV5-1,-,TRBJ2-1,TRBD2,TGCGCCAGCAGCTTAATAGCGGGGGGAACCAACTACAATGAGCAGTTCTTC,CASSLIAGGTNYNEQFF
TRBV10-3,-,TRBJ1-2,-,TGTGCCATCAGTGAGTCGAGCGGGCAAGGGGGCTACACCTTC,CAISESSGQGGYTF
TRBV15,-,TRBJ1-2,-,TGTGCCACCAGCAGAGATCTCGGGATCTATGGCTACACCTTC,CATSRDLGIYGYTF
TRBV6-4,-,TRBJ1-6,-,TGTGCCAGCAGTCCGGGGGGGAGCTCCTATAATTCACCCCTCCACTTT,CASSPGGSSYNSPLHF
TRBV30,-,TRBJ1-1,-,TGTGCCTGGCACAGTCGGACTGAAGCTTTCTTT,CAWHSRTEAFF
TRBV6-5,once,TRBJ2-1,-,TGTGCCAGCAGTTCTTTTAGGAGGGAGCAGTTCTTC,CASSSFRREQFF
TRBV6-5,-,TRBJ2-3,TRBD1,TGTGCCAGCAGAACCGGGACAGGGCCAGATACGCAGTATTTT,CASRTGTGPDTQYF
TRBV10-2,few,TRBJ1-1,TRBD1,TGCGCCAGCAGTACCAACGACAGGGTCTCCACTGAAGCTTTCTTT,CASSTNDRVSTEAFF
TRBV7-9,-,TRBJ1-1,-,TGTGCCAGCAGCTCCAGGGATCTGGGCACTGAAGCTTTCTTT,CASSSRDLGTEAFF
TRBV5-1,-,TRBJ1-1,-,TGCGCCAGCAGCTTTCCGGGACATGCGGGGGACACTGAAGCTTTCTTT,CASSFPGHAGDTEAFF
TRBV6-5,once,TRBJ2-7,-,TGTGCCAGCAGGGCAACAGGGTCGCAAGAGCAGTACTTC,CASRATGSQEQYF
TRBV12-5,-,TRBJ2-3,-,TGTGCTAGTGGTTTGTCCGCCTCGGGCACAGATACGCAGTATTTT,CASGLSASGTDTQYF
TRBV5-8,-,TRBJ2-7,TRBD2,TGTGCCAGCAGCTCTTCTAGCGGGGCTGCCTACGAGCAGTACTTC,CASSSSSGAAYEQYF